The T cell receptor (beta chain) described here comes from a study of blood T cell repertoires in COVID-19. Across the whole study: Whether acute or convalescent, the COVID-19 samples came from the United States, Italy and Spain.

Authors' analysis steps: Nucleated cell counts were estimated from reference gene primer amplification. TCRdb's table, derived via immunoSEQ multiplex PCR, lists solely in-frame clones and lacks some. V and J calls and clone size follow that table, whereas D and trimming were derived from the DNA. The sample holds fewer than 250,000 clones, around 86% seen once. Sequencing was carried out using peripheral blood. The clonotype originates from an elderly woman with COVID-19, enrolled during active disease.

The CDR3 coding sequence is TGTGCCAGCTCAGACGGGACAGGGGGGAACACTGAAGCTTTCTTT. This sequence encodes CASSDGTGGNTEAFF. The chain links TRBV18 to TRBJ1-1; 11 bases agree with TRBD1. Losses at the gene ends were 5 bases for V and 1 base for J; bases not matched to a gene: 3. Germline V gene lookup returns CDR1 KGHSH and CDR2 LQKENI. This CDR3 spans 15 amino acids. Supplemented by reference TRBV18 and TRBJ1-1, the full variable domain reads NAGVMQNPRHLVRRRGQEARLRCSPMKGHSHVYWYRQLPEEGLKFMVYLQKENIIDESGMPKERFSAEFPKEGPSILRIQQVVRGDSAAYFCASSDGTGGNTEAFFGQGTRLTVV.